The source of this T cell receptor beta chain is a study of blood T cell repertoires in COVID-19. Study-level background: T cells, B-cell-depleted T cells, or PBMCs provided the cDNA or gDNA that served as material.

Source study methods: Amplifying reference gene primers gave estimates of nucleated cell counts. Measured with immunoSEQ multiplex PCR; TCRdb has only the in-frame clones, and not every one. V and J calls and clone size are given by that table; D and trimming were obtained from the DNA. The sample has roughly 67,000 clones, 93% seen once; the top ten hold approximately 2.9%. Trimming cost V 1 base and J 4 bases; bases outside gene matches: 11. The CDR3 is made up of 17 amino acids. Germline V gene sequence: CDR1 KGHSH, CDR2 LQKENI. This receptor was taken from a man between 65 and 85 years old with active COVID-19. The sample consisted of peripheral blood. V usage is TRBV18 and J usage is TRBJ2-3; TRBD1 matches 7 bases. This chain's CDR3 is CASSPLTGSNSADTQYF. Written as DNA, the CDR3 is TGTGCCAGCTCACCACTGACAGGGTCAAATTCGGCAGATACGCAGTATTTT.